Shown below are 20 T cell receptor beta chains from a single sample sequenced in a study of blood T cell repertoires in COVID-19. Produced via immunoSEQ multiplex PCR; TCRdb's table is partial and in-frame only. The sample has about 260,000 clones, about 88% seen once; the top ten hold about 4%. Specimen: peripheral blood. The origin of the receptors is a man in his sixties who had recovered from COVID-19.

The chain carries TRBV7-9 and TRBJ2-5; 8 positions match TRBD2. Trimming at V came to 2 bases and at J to 3 bases, leaving 2 bases not matched to a gene. CDR1 and CDR2 from the germline V gene are SEHNR and FQNEAQ (reference sequence). The CDR3 is 14 residues long. The CDR3 region has the DNA TGTGCCAGCAGCTTAATGCGGGGGGAAGAGACCCAGTACTTC. Its translation is CASSLMRGEETQYF.

V is TRBV5-4 and J is TRBJ1-2, with D possibly matching TRBD1 (6 bases). V shed 4 bases and J shed 3 bases, with 19 bases lying between them. CDR1 is SGHNT and CDR2 is YYREEE in the germline V gene (reference sequence). The CDR3 totals 16 residues. The CDR3 nucleotides are TGTGCCAGCAGCCAATGGGGTCGGGGGGCCGACTATGGCTACACCTTC. It translates to CASSQWGRGADYGYTF. Full variable domain (remainder filled in from reference TRBV5-4 and TRBJ1-2): ETGVTQSPTHLIKTRGQQVTLRCSSQSGHNTVSWYQQALGQGPQFIFQYYREEENGRGNFPPRFSGLQFPNYSSELNVNALELDDSALYLCASSQWGRGADYGYTFGSGTRLTVV.

The chain uses TRBV11-3 and TRBJ2-7, with a weak D call TRBD1 (6 bases). Germline values: CDR1 SGHNT, CDR2 YENEEA. V shed 4 bases and J shed 5 bases, with 15 bases lying between them. CDR3 size: 14 residues. This CDR3 reads CASSSGQKWDEQYF. The CDR3 coding sequence is TGTGCCAGCAGCTCGGGACAAAAGTGGGACGAGCAGTACTTC.

This chain uses TRBV30 with TRBJ1-6; tentatively, D is TRBD1 (6 bases). CDR1 GTSNPN and CDR2 SVGIG come from the germline V gene (reference sequence). V was pared by 2 bases and J by 10 bases, with 21 bases between. The CDR3 extends over 16 amino acids. CDR3 bases: TGTGCCTGGAGTATCGACAGAACAGGGTTTAGGTCACCCCTCCACTTT. Translation: CAWSIDRTGFRSPLHF.

In this sample, this clone turned up a few times. The J gene is TRBJ1-2, the V gene TRBV7-9; possible D gene TRBD1, 5 bases. The CDR3 has 15 residues. The V end was cut by 0 bases, the J end by 4 bases, with 12 bases between. The germline CDR1 and CDR2 sequences are SEHNR and FQNEAQ (reference sequence). CDR3 in DNA: TGTGCCAGCAGCTTAGCGGACACAGCTCCCTATGGCTACACCTTC. It specifies CASSLADTAPYGYTF.

The chain recombines TRBV9 with TRBJ1-1; maybe TRBD1 (6 bases). V gave up 3 bases and J gave up 1 base, with 16 bases separating them. The CDR3 runs 16 residues. Germline V gene data show CDR1 as SGDLS and CDR2 as YYNGEE. DNA of the CDR3: TGTGCCAGCAGCGCTCAGACAGGTGGGGGGAACACTGAAGCTTTCTTT. Its translation is CASSAQTGGGNTEAFF.

The chain has TRBV4-1 and TRBJ2-5; 10 nucleotides align to TRBD2. This CDR3 region has 18 residues. The ends lost 0 bases at V and 5 bases at J; junction bases unmatched: 12. In germline, CDR1 is MGHRA, CDR2 YSYEKL. The CDR3 here is CASSQDGSGGAAWETQYF. The DNA for the CDR3 is TGCGCCAGCAGCCAAGACGGGAGCGGGGGGGCTGCGTGGGAGACCCAGTACTTC.

The rearrangement joins TRBV6-5 to TRBJ1-6; a possible D gene is TRBD1 (6 bases). Germline CDR1 and CDR2: MNHEY and SVGAGI. The CDR3 is 16 residues long. V lost 4 bases and J lost 10, with 20 bases in between. For the CDR3, the DNA is TGTGCCAGCAGTTTACAGGGTATAGGTATGAGGTCACCCCTCCACTTT. Its translation: CASSLQGIGMRSPLHF.

J is TRBJ1-5 and V is TRBV19; D not resolved. Germline V gene lookup returns CDR1 LNHDA and CDR2 SQIVND (reference sequence). The V and J ends lost 3 bases and 2 bases respectively, with 8 bases between them. This CDR3 contains 14 residues. The CDR3 protein is CASSMRNGNQPQHF. CDR3 DNA: TGTGCCAGTAGTATGCGGAATGGCAATCAGCCCCAGCATTTT.

The V gene is TRBV2, the J gene TRBJ2-3, with 13 bases aligning to TRBD2. V trimming: 9 bases; J trimming: 1 base; junction bases outside the gene matches: 4. Germline loops: CDR1 SNHLY, CDR2 FYNNEI. The CDR3 is 15 residues long. CDR3 protein: CASTSGGAGTDTQYF. In DNA, the CDR3 is TGTGCCAGTACTAGCGGGGGGGCCGGCACAGATACGCAGTATTTT.

V usage is TRBV29-1 and J usage is TRBJ1-1, with no clear D. V gave up 6 bases and J gave up 8 bases, with 13 bases separating them. The CDR3 has 11 residues. Germline V lookup: CDR1 SQVTM, CDR2 ANQGSEA. The CDR3 coding sequence is TGCAGCGTGGGAAGGACGGGGGAAGCTTTCTTT. This encodes CSVGRTGEAFF.

The rearrangement uses TRBV19 and TRBJ1-2; possibly TRBD1 for D (5 bases). From germline, CDR1 is LNHDA and CDR2 SQIVND (reference sequence). The CDR3 totals 15 residues. The V end lost 3 bases, the J end lost 3 bases, and 14 bases lay between the germline ends. As DNA, the CDR3 is TGTGCCAGTAGTATCCCCGACAGAGCTTACTATGGCTACACCTTC. It is translated as CASSIPDRAYYGYTF.

This chain uses TRBV7-2 with TRBJ2-1; D possibly corresponds to TRBD1 (6 bases). Germline V gives CDR1 SGHTA, CDR2 FQGNSA. The CDR3 extends over 16 amino acids. V lost 1 base, J lost 2 bases, and 12 bases lay in between. CDR3: CASSLVGRGTYNEQFF. Written as DNA, the CDR3 is TGTGCCAGCAGCTTAGTCGGCAGGGGAACCTACAATGAGCAGTTCTTC.

In this sample, this clone turned up once. The chain joins TRBV5-6 to TRBJ2-2; possibly TRBD1 for D (5 bases). Germline V gene lookup returns CDR1 SGHDT and CDR2 YYEEEE. The CDR3 length is 15 residues. Trimming cost V 2 bases and J 5 bases, with 13 bases left between them. The chain's CDR3 is CASSFQGRVTGELFF. The DNA for the CDR3 is TGTGCCAGCAGCTTTCAGGGCAGGGTTACCGGGGAGCTGTTTTTT.

This clone was seen just once. The chain couples TRBV12-3 or TRBV12-4 to TRBJ1-2; 8 bases align to TRBD1. The CDR3 extends over 13 amino acids. V shed 1 base and J 8 bases; nucleotides not matched to a gene: 3. CDR3: CASSLGQGQGYTF. The CDR3 DNA reads as TGTGCCAGCAGTTTAGGACAGGGGCAGGGCTACACCTTC.

The J gene is TRBJ1-1, the V gene TRBV7-2; the D is unclear. The length of the CDR3 is 13 residues. V dropped 8 bases and J dropped 1 base, with 11 bases sitting between them. Germline CDR1 reads SGHTA; CDR2 reads FQGNSA. The DNA for the CDR3 is TGTGCCAGCTCACCGGGGAGGAACACTGAAGCTTTCTTT. Its translation: CASSPGRNTEAFF.

This rearrangement joins TRBV2 to TRBJ2-7, with a weak D call TRBD1 (6 bases). The CDR3 has 16 residues. Germline V gives CDR1 SNHLY, CDR2 FYNNEI. The ends were cut back, 4 bases at V and 4 bases at J, with 20 bases in the middle. CDR3 region: CASSVGQHAKEYEQYF. The CDR3 nucleotides read TGTGCCAGCAGTGTAGGACAGCACGCCAAGGAGTACGAGCAGTACTTC.

This clone was seen a single time. The chain uses TRBV12-3 or TRBV12-4 and TRBJ1-1; tentative D call: TRBD1 (6 bases). The V end lost 5 bases, the J end lost 11 bases, and 15 bases lay between the germline ends. There are 12 residues in the CDR3. CDR3 nucleotides: TGTGCCAGCAGTCTACAGGGACCAAAGGCTTTCTTT. It yields the protein CASSLQGPKAFF.

The chain employs TRBV2 and TRBJ1-2, with D possibly TRBD1 on 6 matching bases. The V gene lost 11 bases and the J gene lost 9 bases, with 25 bases spanning the gap. CDR1 is SNHLY, CDR2 FYNNEI, per germline. The CDR3 sequence is 14 residues long. For the CDR3, the DNA is TGTGCCCAGAGACGGGACATAGCCAGTACGAGCTACACCTTC. It translates to CAQRRDIASTSYTF.

The chain couples TRBV4-2 to TRBJ1-5; 7 nucleotides line up with TRBD1. The CDR3 spans 16 residues. Germline V gene lookup returns CDR1 LGHNA and CDR2 YNFKEQ. V shed 0 bases and J 2 bases; nucleotides not matched to a gene: 4. The CDR3 protein is CASSQDPTGGNQPQHF. DNA of the CDR3: TGTGCCAGCAGCCAAGATCCTACAGGGGGCAATCAGCCCCAGCATTTT.